The TCR beta chain under discussion was sequenced for a study of vaccination effects on CD4 cells after COVID-19. Study information: With the ViraFEST assay, the study expanded antigen-specific CD4+ T cells using viral peptide pools, then sequenced them. Samples collected post-vaccine were obtained a median of 72 days after the second dose.

Here immunoSEQ multiplex PCR was the method, and the copy in TCRdb shows in-frame clones only, minus some. The sample lists about 66,000 clones; 70% to 80% were seen once. Upon completion of around 9 days in culture, CD4+ T cells were isolated. Each participant was administered two doses of either the BNT162b2 or the mRNA-1273 vaccine. Recipients of the vaccine had no prior SARS-CoV-2 infection and negative nucleocapsid antibodies. V trimming: 4 bases; J trimming: 3 bases; junction bases outside the gene matches: 9. Germline V gene sequence: CDR1 SGHRS, CDR2 YFSETQ. The CDR3 loop spans 16 amino acids. Concerning this clone itself: Its antigen is not known.

The sequence came from a human donor who received a COVID-19 vaccine. The sample consisted of CD4+ T cells from PBMCs cultured without peptide, taken after COVID-19 vaccination. The chain has TRBV5-1 and TRBJ1-3; 8 nucleotides align to TRBD1. The CDR3 protein is CASSIGTGGYGNTIYF. CDR3 coding DNA: TGCGCCAGCAGCATCGGGACAGGAGGGTATGGAAACACCATATATTTT. The full variable domain, completed using reference TRBV5-1 and TRBJ1-3, is KAGVTQTPRYLIKTRGQQVTLSCSPISGHRSVSWYQQTPGQGLQFLFEYFSETQRNKGNFPGRFSGRQFSNSRSEMNVSTLELGDSALYLCASSIGTGGYGNTIYFGEGSWLTVV.